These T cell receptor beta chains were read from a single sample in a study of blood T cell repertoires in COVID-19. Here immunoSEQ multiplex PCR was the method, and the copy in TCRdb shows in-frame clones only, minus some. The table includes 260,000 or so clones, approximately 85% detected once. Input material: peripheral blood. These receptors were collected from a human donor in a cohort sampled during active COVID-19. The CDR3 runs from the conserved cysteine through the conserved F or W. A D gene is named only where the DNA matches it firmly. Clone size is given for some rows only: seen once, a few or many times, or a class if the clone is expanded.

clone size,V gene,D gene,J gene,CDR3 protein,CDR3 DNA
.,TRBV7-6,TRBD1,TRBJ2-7,CASSFGTDPFYEQYF,TGTGCCAGCAGCTTCGGGACAGACCCCTTCTACGAGCAGTACTTC
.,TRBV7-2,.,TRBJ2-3,CASSLVGRGLEYF,TGTGCCAGCAGCTTAGTAGGGCGGGGGCTTGAGTATTTT
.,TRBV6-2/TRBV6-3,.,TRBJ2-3,CASSYSRLGPDTQYF,TGTGCCAGCAGTTACTCGAGACTAGGCCCAGATACGCAGTATTTT
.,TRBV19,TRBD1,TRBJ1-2,CASYFPGQPFYGYTF,TGTGCCAGCTACTTTCCGGGACAGCCCTTTTATGGCTACACCTTC
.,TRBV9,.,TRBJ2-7,CASSEGMGSTTYEQYF,TGTGCCAGCAGCGAGGGGATGGGGTCGACAACCTACGAGCAGTACTTC
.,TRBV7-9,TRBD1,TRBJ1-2,CASSFPGGYGYTF,TGTGCCAGCAGCTTCCCAGGGGGCTATGGCTACACCTTC
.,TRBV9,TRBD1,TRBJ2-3,CASSVEVWTGGVKDTQYF,TGTGCCAGCAGCGTAGAGGTTTGGACAGGGGGCGTAAAGGATACGCAGTATTTT
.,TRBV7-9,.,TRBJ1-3,CASSFPVSGNTIYF,TGTGCCAGCAGCTTTCCGGTCTCTGGAAACACCATATATTTT
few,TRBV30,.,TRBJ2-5,CAWSGGETQYF,TGTGCCTGGAGTGGCGGGGAGACCCAGTACTTC
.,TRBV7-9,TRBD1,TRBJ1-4,CASSSSGTDEKLFF,TGTGCCAGCAGCTCGTCCGGGACAGATGAAAAACTGTTTTTT
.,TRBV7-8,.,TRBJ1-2,CASSPRFRGGTYGYTF,TGTGCCAGCAGCCCCCGGTTCCGGGGAGGAACCTATGGCTACACCTTC
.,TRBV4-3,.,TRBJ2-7,CASSQGAGEGAYEQYF,TGCGCCAGCAGCCAAGGGGCGGGGGAGGGGGCCTACGAGCAGTACTTC
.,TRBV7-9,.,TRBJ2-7,CASSLGRSSYEQYF,TGTGCCAGCAGCTTGGGCAGGTCCAGTTACGAGCAGTACTTC
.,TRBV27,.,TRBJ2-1,CASSLLLRAKNYNEQFF,TGTGCCAGCAGTTTACTTTTGCGGGCGAAAAACTACAATGAGCAGTTCTTC
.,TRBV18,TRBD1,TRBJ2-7,CASSPSRDRTTPYEQYF,TGTGCCAGCTCACCTTCCCGGGACAGGACAACTCCCTACGAGCAGTACTTC
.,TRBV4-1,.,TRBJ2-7,CASSQVTGIYEGQYF,TGCGCCAGCAGCCAAGTCACAGGGATCTACGAGGGGCAGTACTTC
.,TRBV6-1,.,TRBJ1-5,CASSERAGRYQPQHF,TGTGCCAGCAGTGAAAGGGCAGGGCGCTATCAGCCCCAGCATTTT
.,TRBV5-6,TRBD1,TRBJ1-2,CASSLFGTGVNYGYTF,TGTGCCAGCAGCTTGTTTGGGACAGGGGTAAACTATGGCTACACCTTC
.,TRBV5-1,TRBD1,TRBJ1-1,CASSLTTGFSTEAFF,TGCGCCAGCAGCCTGACGACAGGGTTTAGCACTGAAGCTTTCTTT
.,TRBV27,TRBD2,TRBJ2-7,CASSLSPNPTRGLAVSYEQYF,TGTGCCAGCAGTTTATCTCCTAACCCTACGAGAGGACTAGCGGTTTCCTACGAGCAGTACTTC
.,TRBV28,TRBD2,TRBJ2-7,CASTSGLAGVREQYF,TGTGCCAGCACCAGCGGGCTAGCGGGAGTACGCGAGCAGTACTTC
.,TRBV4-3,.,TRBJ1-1,CASSQDARSGENTEAFF,TGCGCCAGCAGCCAAGATGCACGATCGGGGGAGAACACTGAAGCTTTCTTT
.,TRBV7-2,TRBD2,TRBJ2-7,CASSLEGTSGSYEQYF,TGTGCCAGCAGCTTAGAGGGGACTAGCGGCTCCTACGAGCAGTACTTC
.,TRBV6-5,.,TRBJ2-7,CASSYSSESYEQYF,TGTGCCAGCAGTTACTCCAGTGAATCCTACGAGCAGTACTTC
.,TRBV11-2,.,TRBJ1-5,CASSLERAQPQHF,TGTGCCAGCAGCTTAGAGCGGGCTCAGCCCCAGCATTTT
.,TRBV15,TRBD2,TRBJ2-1,CATSRGLRGANNEQFF,TGTGCCACCAGCAGAGGATTGCGGGGGGCGAACAATGAGCAGTTCTTC
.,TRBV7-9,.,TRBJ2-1,CASSLGNNEQFF,TGTGCCAGCAGCTTAGGTAACAATGAGCAGTTCTTC
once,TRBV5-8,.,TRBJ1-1,CASSLRGTEAFF,TGTGCCAGCAGCTTGAGGGGAACTGAAGCTTTCTTT
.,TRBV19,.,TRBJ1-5,CASSILRNQPQHF,TGTGCCAGTAGTATACTACGAAATCAGCCCCAGCATTTT
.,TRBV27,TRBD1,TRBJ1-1,CASSLGQGDTEAFF,TGTGCCAGCAGTTTAGGACAGGGGGACACTGAAGCTTTCTTT
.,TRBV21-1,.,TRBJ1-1,CASSSGRVTEAFF,TGTGCCAGCAGCTCCGGGAGGGTCACTGAAGCTTTCTTT
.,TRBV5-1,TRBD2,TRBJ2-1,CASSLVASGDNEQFF,TGCGCCAGCAGCTTGGTCGCTAGCGGGGACAATGAGCAGTTCTTC
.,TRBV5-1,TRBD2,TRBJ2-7,CASSLTRSGRSSYEQYF,TGCGCCAGCAGCTTGACGAGGAGCGGGAGGAGCTCCTACGAGCAGTACTTC
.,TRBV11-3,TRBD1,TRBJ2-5,CASSEGQGEETQYF,TGTGCCAGCAGCGAAGGACAGGGTGAAGAGACCCAGTACTTC
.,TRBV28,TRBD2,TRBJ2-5,CASSLEGRWGTSGPYKYF,TGTGCCAGCAGTTTAGAGGGTCGCTGGGGGACTAGCGGGCCCTATAAGTACTTC
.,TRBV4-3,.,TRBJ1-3,CASSQGGRSQVGRGNTIYF,TGCGCCAGCAGCCAAGGGGGGCGATCCCAGGTTGGTCGGGGAAACACCATATATTTT
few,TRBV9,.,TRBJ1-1,CASSERQLATEAFF,TGTGCCAGCAGCGAGAGACAGCTGGCCACTGAAGCTTTCTTT
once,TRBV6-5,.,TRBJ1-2,CASSYGANYGYTF,TGTGCCAGCAGTTACGGGGCAAACTATGGCTACACCTTC
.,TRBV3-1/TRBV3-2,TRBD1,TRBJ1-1,CASSRTGTTEAFF,TGTGCCAGCAGCCGGACAGGGACCACTGAAGCTTTCTTT
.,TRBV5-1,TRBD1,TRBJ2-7,CASSHRQGRYEQYF,TGCGCCAGCAGCCACCGACAGGGGCGCTACGAGCAGTACTTC
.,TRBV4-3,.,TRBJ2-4,CASSQELQVAKNIQYF,TGCGCCAGCAGCCAAGAACTCCAGGTAGCCAAAAACATTCAGTACTTC
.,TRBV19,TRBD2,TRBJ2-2,CASSRAGVNTGELFF,TGTGCCAGTAGTCGAGCGGGGGTGAACACCGGGGAGCTGTTTTTT